The 2 T cell receptor beta chains below all came from one sample that was sequenced in a study of regulatory T cells in long-lasting Graves disease. Time point noted: newly diagnosed GD, antithyroid drugs for less than 3 months. RNA extracted from PBMCs served as the sequencing template. Construction of TCR beta libraries relied on iRepertoire HTBI primers and on Arm-PCR targeting CDR3 regions. Each CDR3 protein gets one entry after TCRdb re-called the multiplex PCR reads with MiXCR. This sample has approximately 310,000 distinct CDR3 sequences, with roughly 18% found just once. The material was peripheral blood mononuclear cells (PBMCs), obtained at new diagnosis, from a patient treated with antithyroid drugs. The receptors here all came from a female donor with Graves disease.

This chain joins TRBV30 and TRBJ2-7; D gene ambiguous. Trimming took 4 bases from V and 5 from J, leaving 12 bases between them. The CDR3 totals 12 residues. Germline CDR1 GTSNPN, CDR2 SVGIG (reference sequence). Here the CDR3 DNA reads TGTGCCTGGAACGGCGGTAACGACGAGCAGTACTTC. Residues: CAWNGGNDEQYF.

The chain employs TRBV2 and TRBJ1-2; weak D call: TRBD1 (5 bases). This CDR3 is built from 15 residues. Between the trimmed V and J ends, which lost 0 bases and 7 bases, there was a span of 15 bases. Germline V lookup: CDR1 SNHLY, CDR2 FYNNEI. The CDR3 region is CASSEAVEGTSGYTF. In DNA form, the CDR3 reads TGTGCCAGCAGTGAAGCAGTGGAGGGGACGAGTGGCTACACCTTC.